This T cell receptor beta chain was profiled in a study of T-cell memory formation after mild COVID-19. The V end was cut by 4 bases, the J end by 5 bases, with 12 bases between. Germline values: CDR1 SGHNT, CDR2 YYREEE (reference sequence). This CDR3 has 14 residues. TCRdb processed the 5' RACE reads anew with MiXCR; each CDR3 protein has one entry. The repertoire holds under 400,000 distinct CDR3 sequences, with 25% to 30% as singletons. The source is an adult woman who had mild COVID-19 (a few samples of this study predate the infection). Cell type and time point are not known. This sequence joins TRBV5-4 and TRBJ2-2, with D uncertain. Sequenced material: PBMCs or a T cell subset sorted from them (not recorded which). The chain's CDR3 is CASSGSIGTGELFF. CDR3 sequence (DNA): TGTGCCAGCAGCGGGTCAATAGGAACCGGGGAGCTGTTTTTT.